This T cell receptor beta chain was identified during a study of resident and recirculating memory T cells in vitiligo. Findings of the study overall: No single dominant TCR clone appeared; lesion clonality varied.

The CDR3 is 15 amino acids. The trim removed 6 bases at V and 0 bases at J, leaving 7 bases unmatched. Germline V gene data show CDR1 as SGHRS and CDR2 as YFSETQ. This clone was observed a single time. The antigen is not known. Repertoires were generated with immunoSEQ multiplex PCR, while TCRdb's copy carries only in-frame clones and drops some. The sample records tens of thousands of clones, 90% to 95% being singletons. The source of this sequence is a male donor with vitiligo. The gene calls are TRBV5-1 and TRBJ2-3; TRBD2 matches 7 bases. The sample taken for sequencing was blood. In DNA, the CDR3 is TGCGCCAGCAAGCTCCGACTAGCCAGCACAGATACGCAGTATTTT. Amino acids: CASKLRLASTDTQYF.